This TCR beta chain was sequenced during a study of T cell repertoires in cytomegalovirus infection. Across the study: A matching HLA type, together with CMV infection, was signaled by public TCR beta signatures.

General study results and limits: HLA-C-restricted CMV clonotypes gave the most frequent clonotype in two of eight donors.

This clonotype was detected ten times or more. Its antigen is currently unknown. TCRdb reprocessed the reads with MiXCR, giving one entry per CDR3 protein. The sample lists 500,000 to 600,000 distinct CDR3 sequences; approximately 15% were seen once. This CDR3 is built from 15 residues. The germline V and J ends were trimmed by 5 bases and 4 bases, with 18 bases remaining between them. The sample was CD8+ T cells from PBMCs. This TCR was sampled from a human donor in good health (CMV status not recorded). Some clones in this sample may be carry-over from other donors' samples. This chain links TRBV12-3 or TRBV12-4 with TRBJ2-7; D uncertain. CDR3 sequence (DNA): TGTGCCAGCAGTGCCCCGGTACAGAGAATATACGAGCAGTACTTC. Translation: CASSAPVQRIYEQYF.